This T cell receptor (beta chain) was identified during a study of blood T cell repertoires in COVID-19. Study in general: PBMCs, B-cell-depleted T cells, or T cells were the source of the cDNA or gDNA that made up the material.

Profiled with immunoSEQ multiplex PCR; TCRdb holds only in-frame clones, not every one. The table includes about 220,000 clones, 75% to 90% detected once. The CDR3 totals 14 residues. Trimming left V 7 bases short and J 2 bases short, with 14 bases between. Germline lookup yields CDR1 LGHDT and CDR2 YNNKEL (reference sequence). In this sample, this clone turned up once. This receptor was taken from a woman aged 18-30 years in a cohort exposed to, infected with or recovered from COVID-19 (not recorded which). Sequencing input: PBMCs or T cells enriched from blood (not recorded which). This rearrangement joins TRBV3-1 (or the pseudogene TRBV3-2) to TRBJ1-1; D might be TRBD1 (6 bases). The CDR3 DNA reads TGTGCCAGCACCCAGCGACAGGACAACACTGAAGCTTTCTTT. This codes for CASTQRQDNTEAFF.